This paragraph reports one T cell receptor beta chain. The data stem from a study of blood T cell repertoires in COVID-19. On the study more broadly: COVID-19 samples from acute and convalescent phases originated in the United States, Italy and Spain.

Germline values: CDR1 SGHVS, CDR2 FQNEAQ. The CDR3 is 13 amino acids. With V trimmed by 5 bases and J by 8 bases, 5 bases remained unmatched. Sequenced by immunoSEQ multiplex PCR; TCRdb stores in-frame clones only, minus some. The sample contains tens of thousands of clones, 81% of which appear only once. The specimen sequenced was peripheral blood. This sequence joins TRBV7-8 and TRBJ1-2, with 10 bases lining up with TRBD1. The TCR originated in a man aged 70-80 years with COVID-19, enrolled during active disease. The CDR3 DNA sequence: TGTGCCAGCAGCCATAGGGACAGGGGAGGCTACACCTTC. Protein: CASSHRDRGGYTF. Looking up the rest from reference TRBV7-8 and TRBJ1-2 gives the full variable domain: GAGVSQSPRYKVAKRGQDVALRCDPISGHVSLFWYQQALGQGPEFLTYFQNEAQLDKSGLPSDRFFAERPEGSVSTLKIQRTQQEDSAVYLCASSHRDRGGYTFGSGTRLTVV.